This T cell receptor beta chain is drawn from a study of beta chain features in type 1 diabetes. Overall study findings and caveats: Because the template was cDNA, high-expressing cells might be over-represented. Shorter TCRB CDR3s, moderately but significantly so, marked every one of the four CD4+ subsets in Type 1 diabetes patients.

Trimming removed 2 bases from V and 8 bases from J, with 22 bases in between. CDR3 length: 18 residues. From germline, CDR1 is SGHTA and CDR2 FQGNSA. Regarding this clone: Its matching antigen is unknown.

Since all of the isolated RNA was reverse transcribed, expressed TCRB transcripts were what got sequenced. TCRdb's copy holds only in-frame clones and misses some; the assay was immunoSEQ multiplex PCR. The sample holds some 640,000 clones, 11% to 15% seen once. The sequence derives from a man aged 18 to 35 with type 1 diabetes. The V and J genes are TRBV7-2 and TRBJ1-6; D is ambiguous. Source material: naive CD4+ T cells from blood. CDR3 residues: CASSLLYAGPLLDSPLHF. The CDR3 region has the DNA TGTGCCAGCAGCTTATTATATGCCGGACCTCTCCTTGATTCACCCCTCCACTTT. The full variable domain, rest sourced from reference TRBV7-2 and TRBJ1-6, is GAGVSQSPSNKVTEKGKDVELRCDPISGHTALYWYRQSLGQGLEFLIYFQGNSAPDKSGLPSDRFSAERTGGSVSTLTIQRTQQEDSAVYLCASSLLYAGPLLDSPLHFGNGTRLTVT.